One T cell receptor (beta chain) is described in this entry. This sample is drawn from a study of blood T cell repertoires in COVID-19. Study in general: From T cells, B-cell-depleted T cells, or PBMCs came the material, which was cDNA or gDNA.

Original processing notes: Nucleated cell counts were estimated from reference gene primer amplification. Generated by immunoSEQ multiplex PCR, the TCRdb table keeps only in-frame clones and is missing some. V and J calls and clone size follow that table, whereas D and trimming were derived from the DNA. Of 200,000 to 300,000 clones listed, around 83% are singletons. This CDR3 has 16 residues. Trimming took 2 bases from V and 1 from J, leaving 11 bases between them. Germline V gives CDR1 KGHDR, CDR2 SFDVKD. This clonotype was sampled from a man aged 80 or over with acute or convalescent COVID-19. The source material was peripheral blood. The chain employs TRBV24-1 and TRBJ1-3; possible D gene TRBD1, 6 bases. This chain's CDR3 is CATSDWGRGSGNTIYF. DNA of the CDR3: TGTGCCACCAGTGATTGGGGCAGGGGTTCTGGAAACACCATATATTTT.